Here is one T cell receptor (beta chain) with its context. Its cognate antigen is unknown. Germline CDR1 MNHEY, CDR2 SMNVEV (reference sequence). Trimming removed 6 bases at V and 2 bases at J, with 17 bases between. CDR3 length equals 15 residues. These data come from a study of cytomegalovirus exposure and HLA in healthy donors. Study results and caveats: As was reported, the classifier diagnosed cytomegalovirus status with high specificity and sensitivity. TCR beta sequences reportedly predicted the HLA-A and HLA-B alleles of most subjects accurately. Equally common other TCR beta chains were less clonally expanded than HLA-associated ones, a later analysis found.

Vbeta (60) and Jbeta (13) primers were used in the PCR. Profiling relied on immunoSEQ multiplex PCR, and the TCRdb table lists in-frame clones only, not all of them. The repertoire holds about 170,000 clones, with around 77% as singletons. This TCR was recovered from a female donor in good health and CMV-seronegative. The V and J genes are TRBV27 and TRBJ2-7; tentatively, D is TRBD1 (6 bases). The sequencing input was PBMCs. DNA of the CDR3: TGTGCCAGCAGGTCGGATGGGACACTTCCCTACGAGCAGTACTTC. Translation: CASRSDGTLPYEQYF.